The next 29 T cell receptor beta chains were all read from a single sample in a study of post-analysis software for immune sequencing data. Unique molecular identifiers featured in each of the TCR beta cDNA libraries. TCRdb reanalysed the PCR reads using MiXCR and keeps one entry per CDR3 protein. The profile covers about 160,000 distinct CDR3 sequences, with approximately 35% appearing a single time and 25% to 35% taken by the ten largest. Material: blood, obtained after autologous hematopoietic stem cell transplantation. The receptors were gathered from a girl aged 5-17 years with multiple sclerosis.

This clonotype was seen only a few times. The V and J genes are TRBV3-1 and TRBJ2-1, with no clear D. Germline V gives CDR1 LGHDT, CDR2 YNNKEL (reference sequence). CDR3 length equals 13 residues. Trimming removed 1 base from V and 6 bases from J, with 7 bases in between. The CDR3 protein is CASSQGMSNEQFF. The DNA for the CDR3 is TGTGCCAGCAGCCAAGGGATGAGCAATGAGCAGTTCTTC.

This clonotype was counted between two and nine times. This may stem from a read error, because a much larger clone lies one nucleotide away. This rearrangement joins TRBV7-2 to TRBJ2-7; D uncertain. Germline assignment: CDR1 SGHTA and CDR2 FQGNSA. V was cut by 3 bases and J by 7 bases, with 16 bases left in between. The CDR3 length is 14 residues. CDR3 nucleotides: TGTGCCAGCAGCTTTCACACTGGCGGTCTTGAGCAGTACTTC. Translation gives CASSFHTGGLEQYF.

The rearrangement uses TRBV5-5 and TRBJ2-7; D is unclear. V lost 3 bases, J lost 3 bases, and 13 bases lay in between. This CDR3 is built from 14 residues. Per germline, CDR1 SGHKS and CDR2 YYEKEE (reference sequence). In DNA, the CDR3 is TGTGCCAGCAGCTCCGGCGGTGGCAGCTACGAGCAGTACTTC. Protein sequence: CASSSGGGSYEQYF.

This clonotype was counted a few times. CDR3 loop: CSARDGNTQYF. Here the CDR3 DNA reads TGCAGTGCTAGAGATGGGAATACGCAGTATTTT. The V and J genes are TRBV20-1 and TRBJ2-3, with D uncertain. Per the germline V gene, CDR1 is DFQATT and CDR2 is SNEGSKA (reference sequence). This CDR3 is built from 11 residues. Between the trimmed V and J ends, which lost 0 bases and 7 bases, there was a span of 5 bases.

The DNA of the CDR3 is TGTGCCAGCAGCCCCGCTAGGGCTGAGCAGTTCTTC. It translates to CASSPARAEQFF. The rearrangement links TRBV16 to TRBJ2-1, with D unclear. Germline CDR1 is KGHSY and CDR2 is FQNENV. The CDR3 spans 12 residues. V lost 4 bases to trimming and J lost 9 bases, with 10 bases between them.

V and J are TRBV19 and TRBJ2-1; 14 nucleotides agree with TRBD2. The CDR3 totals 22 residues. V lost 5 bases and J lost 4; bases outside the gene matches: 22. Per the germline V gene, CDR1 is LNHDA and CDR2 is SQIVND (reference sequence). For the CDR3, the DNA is TGTGCCAGTAGTGCCAGGGCAGCTCCGGGACTAGCGGGAGCGGCTGGGTACAATGAGCAGTTCTTC. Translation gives CASSARAAPGLAGAAGYNEQFF.

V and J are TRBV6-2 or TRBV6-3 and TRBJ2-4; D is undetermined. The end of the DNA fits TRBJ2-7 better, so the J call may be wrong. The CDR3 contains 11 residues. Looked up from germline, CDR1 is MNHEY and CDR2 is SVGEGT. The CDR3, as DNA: TGTGCCAGCATGACGGTCCACGAGCAGTACTTC. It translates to CASMTVHEQYF.

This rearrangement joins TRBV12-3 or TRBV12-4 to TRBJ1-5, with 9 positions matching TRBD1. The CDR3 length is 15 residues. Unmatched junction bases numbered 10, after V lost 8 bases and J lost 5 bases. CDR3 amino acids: CASGYMDRGDQPQHF. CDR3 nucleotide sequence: TGTGCCAGCGGGTATATGGACAGGGGAGATCAGCCCCAGCATTTT.

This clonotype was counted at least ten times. This CDR3 reads CAAMISPQGYTF. DNA of the CDR3: TGTGCTGCCATGATCAGCCCGCAAGGCTACACCTTC. J is TRBJ1-2 and V is TRBV10-3; unclear D gene. This CDR3 region has 12 residues. The germline V gene encodes CDR1 ENHRY and CDR2 SYGVKD.

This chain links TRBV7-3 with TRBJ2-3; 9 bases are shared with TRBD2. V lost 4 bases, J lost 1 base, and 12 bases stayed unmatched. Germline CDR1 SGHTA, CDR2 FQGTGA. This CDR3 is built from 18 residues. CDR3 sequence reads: CASSSRGGAATRTDTQYF. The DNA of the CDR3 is TGTGCCAGCAGCTCTCGCGGGGGGGCGGCTACTCGCACAGATACGCAGTATTTT.

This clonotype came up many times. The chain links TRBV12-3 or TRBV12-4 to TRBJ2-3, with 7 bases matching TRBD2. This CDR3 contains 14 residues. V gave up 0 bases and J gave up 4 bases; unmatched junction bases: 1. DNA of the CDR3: TGTGCCAGCAGTTTAGCGGGAGGGCCAGATACGCAGTATTTT. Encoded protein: CASSLAGGPDTQYF.

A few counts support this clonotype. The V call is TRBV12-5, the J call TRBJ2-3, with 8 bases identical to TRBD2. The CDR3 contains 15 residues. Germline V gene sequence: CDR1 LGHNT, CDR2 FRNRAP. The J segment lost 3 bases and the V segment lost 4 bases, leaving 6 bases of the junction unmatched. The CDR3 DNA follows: TGTGCTAGTGGTTCAGCGGGAGCGTCGACAGATACGCAGTATTTT. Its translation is CASGSAGASTDTQYF.

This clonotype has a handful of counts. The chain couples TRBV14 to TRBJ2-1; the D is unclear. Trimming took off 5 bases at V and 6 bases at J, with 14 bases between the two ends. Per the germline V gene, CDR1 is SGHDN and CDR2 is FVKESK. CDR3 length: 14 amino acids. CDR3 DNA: TGTGCCAGCAGCTCTCGGGCCCCGCCCAATGAGCAGTTCTTC. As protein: CASSSRAPPNEQFF.

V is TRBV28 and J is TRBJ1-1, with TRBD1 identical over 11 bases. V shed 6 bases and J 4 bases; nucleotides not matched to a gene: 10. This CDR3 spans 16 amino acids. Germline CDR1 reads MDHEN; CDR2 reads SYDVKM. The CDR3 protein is CASSSLGQGATTEAFF. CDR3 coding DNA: TGTGCCAGCAGCTCCCTCGGACAGGGGGCGACCACTGAAGCTTTCTTT.

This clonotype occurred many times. The CDR3 protein is CASSLGLLTDTQYF. In DNA form, the CDR3 reads TGTGCCAGCAGCTTAGGACTACTCACAGATACGCAGTATTTT. This rearrangement joins TRBV7-2 to TRBJ2-3; tentative D call: TRBD2 (5 bases). Looked up from germline, CDR1 is SGHTA and CDR2 is FQGNSA. V lost 1 base to trimming and J lost 2 bases, with 7 bases between them. The CDR3 spans 14 residues.

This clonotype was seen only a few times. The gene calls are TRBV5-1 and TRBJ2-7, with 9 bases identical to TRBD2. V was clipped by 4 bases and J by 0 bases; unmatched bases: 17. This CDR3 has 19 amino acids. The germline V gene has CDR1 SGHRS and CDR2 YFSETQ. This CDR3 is CASSPLGAHSGSYSYEQYF. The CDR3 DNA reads TGCGCCAGCAGCCCGTTGGGGGCCCATAGCGGGAGTTACTCCTACGAGCAGTACTTC.

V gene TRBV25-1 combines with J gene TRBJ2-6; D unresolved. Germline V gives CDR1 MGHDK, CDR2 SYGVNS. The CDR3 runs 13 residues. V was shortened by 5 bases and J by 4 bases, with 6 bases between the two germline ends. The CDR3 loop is CASSNNGANVLTF. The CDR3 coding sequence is TGTGCCAGCAGTAATAACGGGGCCAACGTCCTGACTTTC.

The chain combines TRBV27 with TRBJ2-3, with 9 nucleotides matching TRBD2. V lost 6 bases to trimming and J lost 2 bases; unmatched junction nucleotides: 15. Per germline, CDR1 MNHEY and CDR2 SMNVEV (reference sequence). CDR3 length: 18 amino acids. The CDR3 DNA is TGTGCCAGCAGCCCACCTAGCGGGATCTACCCGATCACAGATACGCAGTATTTT. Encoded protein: CASSPPSGIYPITDTQYF.

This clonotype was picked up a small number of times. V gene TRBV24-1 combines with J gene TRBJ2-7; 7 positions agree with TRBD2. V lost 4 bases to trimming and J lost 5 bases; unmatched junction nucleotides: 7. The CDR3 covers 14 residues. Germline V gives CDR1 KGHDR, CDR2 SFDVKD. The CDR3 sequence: CATSDRDYMDEQYF. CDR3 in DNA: TGTGCCACCAGTGACCGGGACTATATGGACGAGCAGTACTTC.

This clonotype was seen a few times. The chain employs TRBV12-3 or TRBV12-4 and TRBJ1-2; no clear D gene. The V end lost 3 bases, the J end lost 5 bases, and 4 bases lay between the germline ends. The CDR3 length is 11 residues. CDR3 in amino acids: CASSLGYGYTF. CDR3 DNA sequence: TGTGCCAGCAGTTTGGGTTATGGCTACACCTTC.

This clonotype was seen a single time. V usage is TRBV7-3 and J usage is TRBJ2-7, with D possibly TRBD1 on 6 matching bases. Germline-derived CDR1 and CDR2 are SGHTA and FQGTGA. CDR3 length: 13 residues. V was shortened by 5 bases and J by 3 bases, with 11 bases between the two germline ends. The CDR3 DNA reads TGTGCCAGCAGCGCGACAGGTGACTACGAGCAGTACTTC. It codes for CASSATGDYEQYF.

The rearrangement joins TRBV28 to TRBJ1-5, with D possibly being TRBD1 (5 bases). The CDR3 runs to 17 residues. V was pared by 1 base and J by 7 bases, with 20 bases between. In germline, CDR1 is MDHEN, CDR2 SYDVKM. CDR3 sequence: CASSLSRGTGLRQPQHF. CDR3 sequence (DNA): TGTGCCAGCAGTTTATCTCGGGGGACGGGGCTTAGACAGCCCCAGCATTTT. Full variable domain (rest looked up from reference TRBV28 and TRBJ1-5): DVKVTQSSRYLVKRTGEKVFLECVQDMDHENMFWYRQDPGLGLRLIYFSYDVKMKEKGDIPEGYSVSREKKERFSLILESASTNQTSMYLCASSLSRGTGLRQPQHFGDGTRLSIL.

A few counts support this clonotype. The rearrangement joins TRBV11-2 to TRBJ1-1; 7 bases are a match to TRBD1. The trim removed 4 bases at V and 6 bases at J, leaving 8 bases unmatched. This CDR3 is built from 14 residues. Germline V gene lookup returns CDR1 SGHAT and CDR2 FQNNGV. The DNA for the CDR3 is TGTGCCAGCAGCTCCCGGGACAGAGTCGCTGAAGCTTTCTTT. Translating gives CASSSRDRVAEAFF.

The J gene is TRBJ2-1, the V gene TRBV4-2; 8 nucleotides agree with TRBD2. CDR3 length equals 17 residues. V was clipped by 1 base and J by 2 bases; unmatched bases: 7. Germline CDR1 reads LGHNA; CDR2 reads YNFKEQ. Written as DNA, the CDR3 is TGTGCCAGCAGCCAAGTCGGGAGGGCGACAGCCTACAATGAGCAGTTCTTC. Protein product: CASSQVGRATAYNEQFF.

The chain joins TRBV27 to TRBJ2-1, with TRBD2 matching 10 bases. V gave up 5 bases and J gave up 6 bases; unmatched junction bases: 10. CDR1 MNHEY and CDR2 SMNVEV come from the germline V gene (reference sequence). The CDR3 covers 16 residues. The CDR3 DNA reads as TGTGCCAGCAGTATGATTCCTAGCGGGAGTTTCAATGAGCAGTTCTTC. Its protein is CASSMIPSGSFNEQFF.

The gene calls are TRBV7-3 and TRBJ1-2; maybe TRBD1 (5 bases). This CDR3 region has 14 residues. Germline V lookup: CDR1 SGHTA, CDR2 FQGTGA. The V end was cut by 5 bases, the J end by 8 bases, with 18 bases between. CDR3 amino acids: CASSPSGGVLGYTF. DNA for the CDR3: TGTGCCAGCAGCCCCTCCGGAGGGGTTCTAGGCTACACCTTC.

CDR3 amino acids: CSAARDGSTDTQYF. The CDR3 region has the DNA TGCAGTGCGGCCCGGGACGGAAGCACAGATACGCAGTATTTT. The chain joins TRBV20-1 to TRBJ2-3, with D perhaps given as TRBD1 or TRBD2 (5 bases each). CDR3 length: 14 residues. The ends were cut back, 6 bases at V and 0 bases at J, with 13 bases in the middle. Germline CDR1 reads DFQATT; CDR2 reads SNEGSKA (reference sequence).

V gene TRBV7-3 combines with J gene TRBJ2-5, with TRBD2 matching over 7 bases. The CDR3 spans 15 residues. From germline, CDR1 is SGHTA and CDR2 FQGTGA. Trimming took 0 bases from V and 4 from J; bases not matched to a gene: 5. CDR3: CASSLTGGSLETQYF. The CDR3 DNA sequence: TGTGCCAGCAGCTTAACTGGCGGGAGTTTAGAGACCCAGTACTTC.

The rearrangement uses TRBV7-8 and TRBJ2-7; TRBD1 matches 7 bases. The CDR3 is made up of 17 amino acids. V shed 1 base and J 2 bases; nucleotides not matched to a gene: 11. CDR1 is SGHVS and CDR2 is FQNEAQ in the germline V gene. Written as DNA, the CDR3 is TGTGCCAGCAGCTTAGGAGATTCGGACAGGATGACCTACGAGCAGTACTTC. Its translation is CASSLGDSDRMTYEQYF.